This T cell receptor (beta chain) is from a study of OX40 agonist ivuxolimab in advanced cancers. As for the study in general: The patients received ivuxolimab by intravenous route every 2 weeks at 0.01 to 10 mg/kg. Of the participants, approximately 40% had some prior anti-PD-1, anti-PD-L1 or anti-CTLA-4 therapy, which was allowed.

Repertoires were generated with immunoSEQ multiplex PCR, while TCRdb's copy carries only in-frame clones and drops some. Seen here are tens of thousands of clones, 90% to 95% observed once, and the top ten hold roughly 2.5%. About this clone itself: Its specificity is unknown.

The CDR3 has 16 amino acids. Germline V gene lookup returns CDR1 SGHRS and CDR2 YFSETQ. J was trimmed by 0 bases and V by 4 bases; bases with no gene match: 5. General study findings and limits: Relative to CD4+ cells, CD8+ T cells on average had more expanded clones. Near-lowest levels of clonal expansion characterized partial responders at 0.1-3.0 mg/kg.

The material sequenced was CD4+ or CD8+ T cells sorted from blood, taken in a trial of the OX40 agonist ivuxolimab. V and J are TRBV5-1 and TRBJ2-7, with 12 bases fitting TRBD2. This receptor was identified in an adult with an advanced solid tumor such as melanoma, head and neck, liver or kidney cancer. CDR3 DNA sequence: TGCGCCAGCAGCCGGACGACTAGCGGGAGCTCCTACGAGCAGTACTTC. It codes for CASSRTTSGSSYEQYF.